The present TCR beta chain was sequenced within a study of blood T cell repertoires in COVID-19. Study as a whole: Donors in the United States, Italy and Spain gave samples during acute or convalescent COVID-19.

V was clipped by 0 bases and J by 15 bases; unmatched bases: 7. There are 13 residues in the CDR3. Germline assignment: CDR1 KGHSH and CDR2 LQKENI. Per the original data handling: Counts of nucleated cells, estimated from reference gene primer amplification, were obtained. Libraries were prepared by immunoSEQ multiplex PCR; TCRdb keeps only in-frame clonotypes and omits some of them. The V and J calls and the clone size are those of that table, but D and trimming were determined from the DNA. This sample has 200,000 to 300,000 clones, with around nine tenths found just once. V gene TRBV18 combines with J gene TRBJ2-1, with 8 bases lining up with TRBD1. Sequencing used peripheral blood. The source of this sequence is a woman aged 60-70 years with COVID-19, enrolled during active disease. As DNA, the CDR3 is TGTGCCAGCTCACCACCCGCTCAGGGGGCAAGGTTCTTC. Amino acids: CASSPPAQGARFF. The whole variable domain, remainder taken from reference TRBV18 and TRBJ2-1, is NAGVMQNPRHLVRRRGQEARLRCSPMKGHSHVYWYRQLPEEGLKFMVYLQKENIIDESGMPKERFSAEFPKEGPSILRIQQVVRGDSAAYFCASSPPAQGARFFGPGTRLTVL.